This T cell receptor (beta chain) appears in the sequencing data of a study of T cell responses to AZD1222 COVID-19 vaccine. Study results and caveats: Regions 160-218 and 743-854 held dominance among vaccine-associated CD4 TCRs, which spanned spike.

The V and J ends lost 3 bases and 5 bases respectively, with 9 bases between them. The CDR3 totals 12 residues. The germline V gene has CDR1 SGHNT and CDR2 YYREEE (reference sequence). Here immunoSEQ multiplex PCR was the method, and the copy in TCRdb shows in-frame clones only, minus some. There are 85,000 to 90,000 clones in the sample; roughly 88% occur only once, and approximately 5.5% lies in the top ten. This clone occurred a few times. As yet, its antigen is unknown. The chain is built from TRBV5-4 and TRBJ2-7; D ambiguous. Sequences were derived from peripheral blood, sampled on day 0 of AZD1222 vaccination. The receptor was derived from an adult in good health. CDR3 loop: CASSSYWDEQYF. In nucleotides, the CDR3 is TGTGCCAGCAGCTCCTACTGGGACGAGCAGTACTTC.